This T cell receptor beta chain appears in the sequencing data of a study of blood T cell repertoires in COVID-19. Study at large: Samples representing acute and convalescent COVID-19 were sourced from the United States, Italy and Spain. From T cells, B-cell-depleted T cells, or PBMCs came the material, which was cDNA or gDNA.

As originally analysed: Estimation of nucleated cell counts relied on the amplification of reference gene primers. Profiled with immunoSEQ multiplex PCR; TCRdb holds only in-frame clones, not every one. The DNA gave D and trimming, while V, J and clone size come from that table. The sample lists 25,000 to 30,000 clones; 81% were seen once. The V and J ends lost 8 bases and 4 bases, in that order; junction bases with no gene match: 11. The length of the CDR3 is 15 residues. CDR1 is SGHRS and CDR2 is YFSETQ in the germline V gene. Sequenced: peripheral blood. This receptor was identified in a woman in her fifties or sixties with acute or convalescent COVID-19. The chain links TRBV5-1 to TRBJ2-5; TRBD2 agrees at 10 bases. The CDR3 reads CASASGGAGAETQYF. CDR3 nucleotide sequence: TGCGCCAGTGCAAGCGGGGGGGCGGGCGCAGAGACCCAGTACTTC.